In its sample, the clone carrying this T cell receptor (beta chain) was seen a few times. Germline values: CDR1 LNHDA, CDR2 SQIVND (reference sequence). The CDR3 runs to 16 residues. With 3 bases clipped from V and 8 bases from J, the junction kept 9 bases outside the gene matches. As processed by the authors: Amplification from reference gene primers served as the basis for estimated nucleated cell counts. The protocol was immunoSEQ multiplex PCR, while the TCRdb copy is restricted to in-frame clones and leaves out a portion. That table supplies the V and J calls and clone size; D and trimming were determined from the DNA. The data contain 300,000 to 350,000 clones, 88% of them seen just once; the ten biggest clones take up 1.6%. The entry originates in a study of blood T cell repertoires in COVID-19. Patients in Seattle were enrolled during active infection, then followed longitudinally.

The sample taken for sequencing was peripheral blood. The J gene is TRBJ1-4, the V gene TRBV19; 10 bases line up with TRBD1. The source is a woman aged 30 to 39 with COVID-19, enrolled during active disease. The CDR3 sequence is CASSMVTGGPVEKLFF. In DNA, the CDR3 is TGTGCCAGTAGTATGGTGACAGGGGGCCCCGTCGAAAAACTGTTTTTT.